Shown below are 31 T cell receptor beta chains from a single sample sequenced in a study of T-cell memory formation after mild COVID-19. One entry per CDR3 protein, called by TCRdb with MiXCR from the 5' RACE reads. This sample has a few hundred thousand distinct CDR3 sequences; 15% to 20% occur once, and the top ten carry over 20%. The specimen was PBMCs or a T cell subset sorted from them (not recorded which). The source of these receptors is a man aged 18 to 29 who had mild COVID-19 (a few samples of this study predate the infection). Cell type and time point are not known.

This chain connects TRBV5-1 to TRBJ1-1; no definite D call. The CDR3 has 14 residues. Germline V lookup: CDR1 SGHRS, CDR2 YFSETQ. V gave up 2 bases and J gave up 3 bases, with 11 bases separating them. In DNA, the CDR3 is TGCGCCAGCAGCTTACGCACCGAGGACACTGAAGCTTTCTTT. It encodes CASSLRTEDTEAFF.

The CDR3 nucleotides are TGTGCCAGCAGCCTGAGCGGGGGGGCCTGGAATGAGCAGTTCTTC. It yields the protein CASSLSGGAWNEQFF. This rearrangement joins TRBV7-8 to TRBJ2-1, with 10 bases matching TRBD2. The CDR3 has 15 residues. CDR1 and CDR2 from the germline V gene are SGHVS and FQNEAQ. V gave up 5 bases and J gave up 7 bases; unmatched junction bases: 8.

The chain uses TRBV7-7 and TRBJ2-5; maybe TRBD2 (5 bases). The CDR3 contains 16 residues. Germline CDR1 reads SSHAT; CDR2 reads FNYEAQ (reference sequence). Trimming took 1 base from V and 2 from J, leaving 14 bases between them. As DNA, the CDR3 is TGTGCCAGCAGCTTAGTTCTCTTGAGGGCACAAGAGACCCAGTACTTC. Translation: CASSLVLLRAQETQYF. Variable domain in full (rest from reference TRBV7-7 and TRBJ2-5): GAGVSQSPRYKVTKRGQDVTLRCDPISSHATLYWYQQALGQGPEFLTYFNYEAQPDKSGLPSDRFSAERPEGSISTLTIQRTEQRDSAMYRCASSLVLLRAQETQYFGPGTRLLVL.

The CDR3 bases are TGCAGTGCTAGCAAGCGGGGACTCAACAATGAGCAGTTCTTC. Its protein is CSASKRGLNNEQFF. The rearrangement uses TRBV20-1 and TRBJ2-1; 7 bases align to TRBD2. With 3 bases clipped from V and 5 bases from J, the junction kept 7 bases outside the gene matches. Per germline, CDR1 DFQATT and CDR2 SNEGSKA (reference sequence). The CDR3 extends over 14 amino acids.

For the CDR3, the DNA is TGTGCCATCCGGAACGGCGCAGGGTACGAGCAGTACGTC. It translates to CAIRNGAGYEQYV. The chain is built from TRBV10-3 and TRBJ2-7; D possibly corresponds to TRBD1 (5 bases). The V end lost 8 bases, the J end lost 4 bases, and 15 bases lay between the germline ends. This CDR3 contains 13 residues. Germline CDR1 reads ENHRY; CDR2 reads SYGVKD.

The gene calls are TRBV20-1 and TRBJ1-1; D perhaps matches TRBD1 (6 bases). Trimming removed 8 bases at V and 0 bases at J, with 13 bases between. The CDR3 covers 13 residues. Germline-derived CDR1 and CDR2 are DFQATT and SNEGSKA (reference sequence). For the CDR3, the DNA is TGCAGTAATACAGGGATTTTGAACACTGAAGCTTTCTTT. Its protein is CSNTGILNTEAFF.

The chain is built from TRBV4-1 and TRBJ2-2, with a weak D call TRBD1 (5 bases). Germline V gives CDR1 MGHRA, CDR2 YSYEKL. This CDR3 comprises 15 residues. Trimming cost V 2 bases and J 1 base, with 8 bases left between them. CDR3 sequence reads: CASSQPTGNTGELFF. The CDR3 region has the DNA TGCGCCAGCAGCCAACCAACAGGGAACACCGGGGAGCTGTTTTTT.

This clonotype was seen only a few times. The chain carries TRBV12-3 or TRBV12-4 and TRBJ2-7; 8 positions agree with TRBD2. Trimming at V came to 2 bases and at J to 5 bases, leaving 5 bases not matched to a gene. CDR3 size: 14 residues. Here the CDR3 DNA reads TGTGCCAGCAGTTTATTGGCGGGGGGAGACGAGCAGTACTTC. This translates into CASSLLAGGDEQYF.

The chain recombines TRBV18 with TRBJ2-1, with TRBD1 as a possible D gene (6 bases). Trimming left V 0 bases short and J 5 bases short, with 14 bases between. The CDR3 consists of 16 residues. CDR1 is KGHSH and CDR2 is LQKENI in the germline V gene. The CDR3 DNA follows: TGTGCCAGCTCACCACCCCTCGGGGACACGAACAATGAGCAGTTCTTC. Residues: CASSPPLGDTNNEQFF.

This clonotype was counted a few times. The chain couples TRBV5-1 to TRBJ1-1; D may be TRBD1 (6 bases). V was pared by 5 bases and J by 1 base, with 12 bases between. Germline assignment: CDR1 SGHRS and CDR2 YFSETQ. This CDR3 has 14 amino acids. CDR3 sequence reads: CASRRQASNTEAFF. The CDR3 region has the DNA TGCGCCAGCAGAAGACAGGCCTCGAACACTGAAGCTTTCTTT.

This chain joins TRBV7-2 and TRBJ1-1; 8 bases align to TRBD1. This CDR3 contains 18 residues. Germline lookup yields CDR1 SGHTA and CDR2 FQGNSA. V lost 1 base, J lost 2 bases, and 12 bases stayed unmatched. The CDR3 DNA sequence: TGTGCCAGCAGCTTAGACAGGACAGGGATGGGGCCTAACACTGAAGCTTTCTTT. It codes for CASSLDRTGMGPNTEAFF.

V and J are TRBV5-6 and TRBJ2-2; D is perhaps TRBD1 (6 bases). This CDR3 comprises 15 residues. The germline V gene has CDR1 SGHDT and CDR2 YYEEEE. The V gene lost 3 bases and the J gene lost 1 base, with 10 bases spanning the gap. Written as DNA, the CDR3 is TGTGCCAGCAGCTCAGGGGTGCTGAACACCGGGGAGCTGTTTTTT. Translated: CASSSGVLNTGELFF.

This chain uses TRBV20-1 with TRBJ1-2; no reliable D call. Germline lookup yields CDR1 DFQATT and CDR2 SNEGSKA (reference sequence). CDR3 size: 16 residues. With 3 bases removed from V and 0 bases from J, the gap between germline ends came to 17 bases. In DNA, the CDR3 is TGCAGTGCTAGTCGGTTCACTAGGATCCCTAACTATGGCTACACCTTC. This codes for CSASRFTRIPNYGYTF.

The gene calls are TRBV20-1 and TRBJ1-2; unclear D gene. Between the trimmed V and J ends, which lost 2 bases and 6 bases, there was a span of 7 bases. The CDR3 runs to 11 residues. In germline, CDR1 is DFQATT, CDR2 SNEGSKA (reference sequence). CDR3 nucleotide sequence: TGCAGTGCTAGACTCCCCCATGGCTACACCTTC. Protein: CSARLPHGYTF.

A few counts support this clonotype. J is TRBJ1-5 and V is TRBV6-2 or TRBV6-3; D not certain. CDR1 is MNHEY, CDR2 SVGEGT, per germline. The V end lost 2 bases, the J end lost 2 bases, and 16 bases lay between the germline ends. This CDR3 contains 17 residues. DNA for the CDR3: TGTGCCAGCAGTTACCAGCGGACTTGGGGTGGCAATCAGCCCCAGCATTTT. Its translation: CASSYQRTWGGNQPQHF.

V gene TRBV20-1 combines with J gene TRBJ1-1; D is ambiguous. CDR1 DFQATT and CDR2 SNEGSKA come from the germline V gene (reference sequence). Trimming took 3 bases from V and 7 from J, leaving 12 bases between them. The CDR3 covers 12 residues. The CDR3 DNA is TGCAGTGCTAGTAGGCAGAGGCATGAAGCTTTCTTT. Protein: CSASRQRHEAFF.

This clonotype has just a few counts. The chain uses TRBV19 and TRBJ2-3; TRBD1 is a possible D gene (6 bases). The CDR3 loop spans 12 amino acids. Germline CDR1 reads LNHDA; CDR2 reads SQIVND (reference sequence). Trimming took off 3 bases at V and 11 bases at J, with 12 bases between the two ends. The CDR3 DNA reads as TGTGCCAGTAGTATTGAGGACAGTCTGCAGTATTTT. It yields the protein CASSIEDSLQYF.

This chain uses TRBV14 with TRBJ1-2; no definite D call. The CDR3 runs 15 residues. Germline CDR1 and CDR2: SGHDN and FVKESK. V was pared by 4 bases and J by 6 bases, with 18 bases between. CDR3 loop: CASSPSYPIAHGYTF. Here the CDR3 DNA reads TGTGCCAGCAGCCCTAGTTACCCCATCGCGCATGGCTACACCTTC.

This clonotype was observed a handful of times. The chain combines TRBV7-7 with TRBJ2-3, with D perhaps matching TRBD2 (7 bases). The germline V and J ends were trimmed by 5 bases and 6 bases, with 15 bases remaining between them. Germline V gene sequence: CDR1 SSHAT, CDR2 FNYEAQ (reference sequence). The CDR3 has 14 amino acids. The CDR3 sequence is CASSPGGRMDTQYF. The CDR3 DNA reads TGTGCCAGCAGCCCGGGGGGCCGCATGGATACGCAGTATTTT.

The sample holds a few counts of this clonotype. The V and J genes are TRBV6-5 and TRBJ1-4, with 7 positions matching TRBD1. V lost 0 bases and J lost 8; bases outside the gene matches: 6. Per germline, CDR1 MNHEY and CDR2 SVGAGI. The CDR3 is 15 amino acids. Written as DNA, the CDR3 is TGTGCCAGCAGTTACTCCTCGGGACAGCCCGAAAAACTGTTTTTT. Protein: CASSYSSGQPEKLFF.

J is TRBJ1-2 and V is TRBV7-2; 8 positions agree with TRBD1. Per the germline V gene, CDR1 is SGHTA and CDR2 is FQGNSA. The CDR3 contains 14 residues. V shed 5 bases and J 7 bases; nucleotides not matched to a gene: 9. The CDR3 region has the DNA TGTGCCAGCAGCCCGACAGGGGACGGTCGTGGCTACACCTTC. Residues: CASSPTGDGRGYTF.

The CDR3 here is CASSFTGMENIQYF. In DNA, the CDR3 is TGTGCCAGCAGCTTTACAGGGATGGAAAACATTCAGTACTTC. The chain joins TRBV7-9 to TRBJ2-4; maybe TRBD1 (6 bases). Between the trimmed V and J ends, which lost 3 bases and 5 bases, there was a span of 11 bases. CDR1 and CDR2 from the germline V gene are SEHNR and FQNEAQ (reference sequence). The CDR3 covers 14 residues.

This clonotype was counted between two and nine times. The chain couples TRBV20-1 to TRBJ2-3, with D uncertain. The CDR3 contains 13 residues. The germline V gene encodes CDR1 DFQATT and CDR2 SNEGSKA (reference sequence). V gave up 8 bases and J gave up 1 base, with 13 bases separating them. This CDR3 reads CSLPEGGTDTQYF. The CDR3 bases are TGCAGTCTCCCGGAAGGTGGCACAGATACGCAGTATTTT.

The chain recombines TRBV4-3 with TRBJ2-1, with 9 bases identical to TRBD2. The CDR3 has 17 residues. J lost 4 bases, V lost 0 bases, and 7 bases had no gene match. The germline V gene has CDR1 LGHNA and CDR2 YSLEER. The CDR3 coding sequence is TGCGCCAGCAGCCAAGATCTCTGGCGGGGGGGTTACAATGAGCAGTTCTTC. Translation: CASSQDLWRGGYNEQFF.

This clonotype was observed a few times. The chain has TRBV7-2 and TRBJ2-3; D is uncertain. The ends were cut back, 5 bases at V and 6 bases at J, with 12 bases in the middle. In germline, CDR1 is SGHTA, CDR2 FQGNSA. This CDR3 region has 13 residues. CDR3 residues: CASSRTHRDTQYF. The CDR3 nucleotides are TGTGCCAGCAGCCGCACCCACCGGGATACGCAGTATTTT. The full variable domain, completed using reference TRBV7-2 and TRBJ2-3, is GAGVSQSPSNKVTEKGKDVELRCDPISGHTALYWYRQSLGQGLEFLIYFQGNSAPDKSGLPSDRFSAERTGGSVSTLTIQRTQQEDSAVYLCASSRTHRDTQYFGPGTRLTVL.

The chain has TRBV28 and TRBJ1-1; D remains unclear. Germline CDR1 MDHEN, CDR2 SYDVKM. The CDR3 spans 16 residues. The germline V and J ends were trimmed by 5 bases and 0 bases, with 16 bases remaining between them. CDR3 sequence reads: CASSVRQAYMNTEAFF. The CDR3 nucleotides are TGTGCCAGCAGTGTGAGGCAGGCTTATATGAACACTGAAGCTTTCTTT.

The chain has TRBV15 and TRBJ1-4; D is unresolved. CDR1 and CDR2 (germline): LNHNV, YYDKDF (reference sequence). The V gene lost 0 bases and the J gene lost 1 base, with 9 bases spanning the gap. The CDR3 is made up of 16 amino acids. CDR3 residues: CATSRDRVLTNEKLFF. The CDR3 coding sequence is TGTGCCACCAGCAGAGATCGGGTCCTAACTAATGAAAAACTGTTTTTT.

The chain joins TRBV7-9 to TRBJ2-5; weak D call: TRBD2 (8 bases). The germline gives CDR1 SEHNR, CDR2 FQNEAQ (reference sequence). The CDR3 contains 16 residues. V was trimmed by 4 bases and J by 5 bases, leaving 20 bases between them. The DNA for the CDR3 is TGTGCCAGCAGCTCCTCGGGAGGGGGCGCATGGGAGACCCAGTACTTC. It codes for CASSSSGGGAWETQYF.

The genes are TRBV10-2 and TRBJ1-6, with TRBD1 matching over 9 bases. Germline V CDR1 and CDR2: WSHSY, SAAADI. After removal of 7 bases from V and 9 bases from J, the junction contained 10 bases not matched to a gene. This CDR3 has 15 amino acids. CDR3 bases: TGCGCCAGCAATAGCCGGGGACAGGGAACTTCACCCCTCCACTTT. This encodes CASNSRGQGTSPLHF.

This clonotype was detected ten times or more. The rearrangement joins TRBV7-2 to TRBJ1-1; TRBD1 might be the D (6 bases). Germline lookup yields CDR1 SGHTA and CDR2 FQGNSA. The CDR3 loop spans 15 amino acids. Trimming removed 5 bases at V and 1 base at J, with 14 bases between. The CDR3 reads CASSLKQGRNTEAFF. The CDR3 bases are TGTGCCAGCAGCCTAAAACAGGGCAGGAACACTGAAGCTTTCTTT.

This chain's CDR3 is CSARAPRAVQETQYF. The CDR3, as DNA: TGCAGTGCTAGAGCGCCCCGGGCAGTACAAGAGACCCAGTACTTC. This chain joins TRBV20-1 and TRBJ2-5; D ambiguous. Per the germline V gene, CDR1 is DFQATT and CDR2 is SNEGSKA (reference sequence). The length of the CDR3 is 15 residues. V gave up 1 base and J gave up 2 bases, with 14 bases separating them.